Listed below are T cell receptor beta chains from one sample, sequenced in a study of response to subunit inactivated influenza vaccine. TCRdb recomputed calls from the RT-PCR reads with MiXCR, one row per CDR3 protein. The sample has about 240,000 distinct CDR3 sequences, 12% seen once. This specimen was non-naive T cells sorted from PBMCs, taken roughly 15 days before vaccination. The receptors were sampled from a man aged 45-65 years who received an inactivated influenza vaccine. Both conserved end residues are part of each CDR3. A D gene is named only where the DNA matches it firmly. For some rows the clone size is stated as once, few or many, or as a class when expanded; others skip it.

clone_size	d_call	v_call	j_call	cdr3_aa	cdr3_nt
few	-	TRBV4-3	TRBJ2-7	CASSQEPRAHEQYF	TGCGCCAGCAGCCAAGAACCCAGAGCCCACGAGCAGTACTTC
many	TRBD2	TRBV5-1	TRBJ2-7	CASSYGGDSYEQYF	TGCGCCAGCAGCTATGGGGGGGACTCCTACGAGCAGTACTTC
many	-	TRBV6-1	TRBJ1-6	CASSDQPQGGNSPLHF	TGTGCCAGCAGTGACCAACCCCAAGGGGGGAATTCACCCCTCCACTTT
many	-	TRBV6-2/TRBV6-3	TRBJ1-6	CASSYDVVNSPLHF	TGTGCCAGCAGTTACGACGTGGTTAATTCACCCCTCCACTTT
few	TRBD1	TRBV9	TRBJ2-7	CASSVGTGTTYEQYF	TGTGCCAGCAGCGTTGGGACAGGGACAACCTACGAGCAGTACTTC
-	-	TRBV5-1	TRBJ1-5	CASFQGDSNQPQHF	TGCGCCAGCTTCCAAGGGGATAGCAATCAGCCCCAGCATTTT
many	-	TRBV27	TRBJ2-7	CASTYRPSPGYEQYF	TGTGCCAGCACTTACCGCCCCTCCCCGGGGTACGAGCAGTACTTC
many	-	TRBV7-2	TRBJ2-2	CASSPTRNTGELFF	TGTGCCAGCAGCCCCACAAGGAACACCGGGGAGCTGTTTTTT
few	-	TRBV12-3/TRBV12-4	TRBJ1-4	CASSFGGQGEKLFF	TGTGCCAGCAGTTTCGGGGGGCAGGGTGAAAAACTGTTTTTT
many	TRBD2	TRBV10-3	TRBJ2-2	CAISAPVGLADTGELFF	TGTGCCATCAGTGCCCCGGTGGGACTAGCGGACACCGGGGAGCTGTTTTTT
-	-	TRBV7-3	TRBJ1-1	CASSLTGRKNTEAFF	TGTGCCAGCAGCTTAACGGGGCGTAAGAACACTGAAGCTTTCTTT
few	-	TRBV19	TRBJ1-1	CASSILWGEAEAFF	TGTGCCAGTAGTATCCTCTGGGGTGAGGCTGAAGCTTTCTTT
-	TRBD1	TRBV5-1	TRBJ2-3	CASRTGQGTDTQYF	TGCGCCAGCAGGACCGGACAGGGCACAGATACGCAGTATTTT
-	-	TRBV28	TRBJ2-7	CASSSAPVPHYEQYF	TGTGCCAGCAGCTCAGCCCCGGTCCCCCACTACGAGCAGTACTTC
few	-	TRBV3-1	TRBJ1-3	CASSQVHGNTIYF	TGTGCCAGCAGCCAAGTTCACGGAAACACCATATATTTT
many	TRBD1	TRBV19	TRBJ2-4	CASSRRRNEGAFKNIQYF	TGTGCCAGTAGTAGACGGAGGAATGAGGGGGCTTTCAAAAACATTCAGTACTTC
many	TRBD2	TRBV5-1	TRBJ2-1	CASSPRDASRLAGVLGDEQFF	TGCGCCAGCAGCCCCCGGGACGCAAGTCGACTAGCGGGAGTTCTGGGCGATGAGCAGTTCTTC
many	-	TRBV5-1	TRBJ2-2	CASSLRGTNTGELFF	TGCGCCAGCAGCTTAAGGGGGACGAACACCGGGGAGCTGTTTTTT
few	-	TRBV28	TRBJ1-4	CASSSNRDGDEKLFF	TGTGCCAGCAGTTCGAACCGGGACGGAGATGAAAAACTGTTTTTT
-	-	TRBV15	TRBJ2-6	CATSRDTYRETSGANVLTF	TGTGCCACCAGCAGAGATACATACAGGGAGACCTCTGGGGCCAACGTCCTGACTTTC
-	-	TRBV10-3	TRBJ2-7	CAISEAQAEREQYF	TGTGCCATCAGTGAGGCACAGGCGGAGAGGGAGCAGTACTTC
few	TRBD1	TRBV2	TRBJ2-7	CASTYKEILGQGVPYEQYF	TGTGCCAGCACCTATAAAGAGATATTGGGACAGGGAGTCCCCTACGAGCAGTACTTC